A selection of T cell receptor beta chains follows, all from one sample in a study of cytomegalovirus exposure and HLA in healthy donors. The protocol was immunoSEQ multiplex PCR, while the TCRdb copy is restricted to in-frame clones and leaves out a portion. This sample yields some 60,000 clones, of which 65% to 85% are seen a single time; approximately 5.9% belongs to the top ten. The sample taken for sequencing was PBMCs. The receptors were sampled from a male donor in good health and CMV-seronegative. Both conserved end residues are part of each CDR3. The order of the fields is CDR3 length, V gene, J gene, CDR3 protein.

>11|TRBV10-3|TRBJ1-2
CAISVGEGYTF
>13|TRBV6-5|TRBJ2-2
CASSTYRAGELFF
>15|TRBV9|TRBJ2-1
CASSSLGGAYNEQFF
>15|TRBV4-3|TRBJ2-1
CASSQETGVLNEQFF
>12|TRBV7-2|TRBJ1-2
CASSYGTGGYTF
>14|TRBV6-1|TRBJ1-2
CASSKDRDGNGYTF
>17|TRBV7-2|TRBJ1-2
CASTVTPSRGEHYGYTF
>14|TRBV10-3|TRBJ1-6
CAISAQATNSPLHF
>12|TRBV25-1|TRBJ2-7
CASSERLYEQYF
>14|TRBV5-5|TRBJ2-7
CASSLEWSAGEQYF
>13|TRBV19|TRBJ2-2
CASSIGGPGELFF
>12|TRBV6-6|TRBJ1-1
CATRTGNTEAFF
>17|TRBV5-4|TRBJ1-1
CASSLGDRGGMNTEAFF
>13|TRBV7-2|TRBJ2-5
CASSLGGRETQYF
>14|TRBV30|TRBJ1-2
CAPLAGLGNYGYTF
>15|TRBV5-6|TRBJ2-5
CASSLGLAGKETQYF
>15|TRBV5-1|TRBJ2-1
CASSREASSYNEQFF
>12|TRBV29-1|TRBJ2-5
CSAGGHQETQYF
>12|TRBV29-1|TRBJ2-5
CSARSGGGTQYF
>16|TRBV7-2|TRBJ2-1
CASSLYGDYSYNEQFF
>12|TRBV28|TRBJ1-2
CASSLSQDGYTF
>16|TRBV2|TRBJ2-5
CASRGVAGGSQETQYF
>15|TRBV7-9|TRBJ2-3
CASSLEPGYTDTQYF
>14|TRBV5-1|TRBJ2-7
CASSQGQGAYEQYF
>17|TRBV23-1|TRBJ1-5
CASSQRTGRYSNQPQHF
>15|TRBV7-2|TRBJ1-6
CASTETGILNSPLHF
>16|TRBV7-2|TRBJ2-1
CASSPYGTGGYNEQFF
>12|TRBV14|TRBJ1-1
CASSQGGTEAFF
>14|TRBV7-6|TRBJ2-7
CASSLGGGEVEQYF
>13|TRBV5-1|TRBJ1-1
CASSLAQDTEAFF
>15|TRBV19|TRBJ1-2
CASSRARTQGNGYTF
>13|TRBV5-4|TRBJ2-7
CASSLDLTGNRYF
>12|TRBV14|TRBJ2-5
CASSQAVQTQYF
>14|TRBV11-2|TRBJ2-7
CASTLGQALYEQYF
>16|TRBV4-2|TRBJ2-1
CASSLQAGGSYNEQFF
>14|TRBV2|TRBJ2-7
CASSDRQGIYEQYF
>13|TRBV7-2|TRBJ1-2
CASSLTGGDGYTF
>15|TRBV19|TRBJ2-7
CASSPRTGGIYEQYF
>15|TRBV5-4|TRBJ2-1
CASSRGLAGGTEQFF
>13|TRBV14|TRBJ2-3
CASSQDRADTQYF
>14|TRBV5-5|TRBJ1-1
CASSFQGGNTEAFF
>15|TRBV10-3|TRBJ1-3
CAITAASGAGNTIYF
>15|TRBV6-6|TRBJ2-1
CASSYRGSSYNEQFF
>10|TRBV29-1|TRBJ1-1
CSVLTAEAFF
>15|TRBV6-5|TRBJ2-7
CASNPALGGSYEQYF
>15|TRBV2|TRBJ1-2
CASSESGWETYGYTF
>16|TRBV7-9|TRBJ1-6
CASSLALGGNNSPLHF
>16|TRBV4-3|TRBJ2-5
CASSQEAGAYQETQYF
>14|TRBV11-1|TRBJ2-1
CASSAETSGGEQFF
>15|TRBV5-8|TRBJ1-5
CASSPKGDSYQPQHF
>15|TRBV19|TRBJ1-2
CASSTTIYRAAGYTF